This note documents a single TCR beta chain sequence. Each CDR3 protein is one row after TCRdb ran MiXCR on the 5' RACE reads. The repertoire holds 350,000 to 500,000 distinct CDR3 sequences, with more than 20% as singletons. Germline CDR1 MNHEY, CDR2 SVGAGI. The CDR3 has 17 amino acids. V lost 2 bases and J 3 bases, leaving 14 bases between the germline ends. The record originates from a study of T-cell memory formation after mild COVID-19. Study overall: In these data, TCR clusters were largely donor specific.

V gene TRBV6-5 combines with J gene TRBJ2-6; the D gene could be TRBD1 or TRBD2 (5 bases each). The sequencing sample was made of PBMCs or a T cell subset sorted from them (not recorded which). The sequence was collected from an adult woman who had mild COVID-19 (a few samples of this study predate the infection). Cell type and time point are not known. CDR3 sequence: CASSYNGAGGGANVLTF. The CDR3 DNA sequence: TGTGCCAGCAGTTACAATGGGGCTGGAGGTGGGGCCAACGTCCTGACTTTC.